A selection of T cell receptor beta chains follows, all from one sample in a study of CD4 T cells in relation to SARS-CoV-2 and coronaviruses. This table comes from immunoSEQ multiplex PCR, and its TCRdb copy is limited to in-frame clones, with some not included. The profile covers approximately 15,000 clones, with around 80% appearing a single time and 18% taken by the ten largest. No antigen has been identified for these receptors. Sequenced: CD4+ T cells from PBMCs, cultured in vitro. The receptors stem from a human donor in good health. Each CDR3 is given with its conserved first and last residue. D genes are given only for firm matches. The listing skips clone size in some rows; elsewhere it reads once, few, many or a size class.

clone size	D gene	V gene	J gene	CDR3 DNA	CDR3 protein
.	TRBD1	TRBV5-1	TRBJ2-6	TGCGCCAGCAGCTTTTGGGGACAGGGTTTTAACTCTGGGGCCAACGTCCTGACTTTC	CASSFWGQGFNSGANVLTF
.	TRBD1	TRBV7-3	TRBJ2-5	TGTGCCAGCAGCTTAGGACAGGGGGAGACCCAGTACTTC	CASSLGQGETQYF
few	.	TRBV28	TRBJ1-3	TGTGCCAGCAGTTTGAACACAGGGTCTGGAAACACCATATATTTT	CASSLNTGSGNTIYF
.	TRBD2	TRBV11-1	TRBJ2-3	TGTGCCAGCAGCTTTGTACTAGCGGGAGGGAAAGATACGCAGTATTTT	CASSFVLAGGKDTQYF
.	TRBD2	TRBV10-3	TRBJ2-3	TGTGCCACGTGGACTAGCGGGAGAACCGATACGCAGTATTTT	CATWTSGRTDTQYF
.	.	TRBV9	TRBJ2-5	TGTGCCAGCAGCGCTGGACAGAAAGAGACCCAGTACTTC	CASSAGQKETQYF
.	TRBD1	TRBV5-1	TRBJ2-1	TGCGCCAGCAGGCCGGGACAGATCAATGAGCAGTTCTTC	CASRPGQINEQFF
.	.	TRBV3-1/TRBV3-2	TRBJ2-3	TGTGCCAGCAGCCGCCGCGAGGGTACAGATACGCAGTATTTT	CASSRREGTDTQYF
.	.	TRBV5-6	TRBJ2-7	TGTGCCAGCACTTTACTTGGACTCTCCTCCTACGAGCAGTACTTC	CASTLLGLSSYEQYF
.	.	TRBV13	TRBJ2-3	TGTGCCAGCAGCTTAGGCGTAGGCGGCACAGATACGCAGTATTTT	CASSLGVGGTDTQYF
.	.	TRBV6-5	TRBJ1-3	TGTGCCAGCAGCCAAGGGACAACCTCTGGAAACACCATATATTTT	CASSQGTTSGNTIYF
once	.	TRBV3-1/TRBV3-2	TRBJ2-7	TGTGCCAGCAGCCAAGATCGCGGGGCCTCCTACGAGCAGTACTTC	CASSQDRGASYEQYF
.	TRBD1	TRBV27	TRBJ1-1	TGTGCCAGCAGACAGGGGGCAAATTTGAACACTGAAGCTTTCTTT	CASRQGANLNTEAFF
few	.	TRBV19	TRBJ2-7	TGTGCCAGTAGCCGCGGGACTGACCCCTACGAGCAGTACTTC	CASSRGTDPYEQYF
.	.	TRBV18	TRBJ1-1	TGTGCCAGCTCACCAGGAGATACGAACACTGAAGCTTTCTTT	CASSPGDTNTEAFF
.	.	TRBV18	TRBJ1-2	TGTGCCAGCTCACCACCGGGCGACACTAACTATGGCTACACCTTC	CASSPPGDTNYGYTF
.	.	TRBV7-3	TRBJ2-2	TGTGCCAGCACCGGGGGGCCCGGGGAGCTGTTTTTT	CASTGGPGELFF
.	.	TRBV25-1	TRBJ2-2	TGTGCCAGCAGTGATCCCGGGACTGCGAACACCGGGGAGCTGTTTTTT	CASSDPGTANTGELFF
.	TRBD1	TRBV6-1	TRBJ2-3	TGTGCCAGCAGTGATCAGGGGGCAGATACGCAGTATTTT	CASSDQGADTQYF
.	.	TRBV24-1	TRBJ2-7	TGTGCCACCAGGGAACAGGAGGGCAACTCCTACGAGCAGTACTTC	CATREQEGNSYEQYF
.	TRBD2	TRBV7-9	TRBJ2-7	TGTGCCAGCAGCTTAGGGGGACTAGCGGCATACGAGCAGTACTTC	CASSLGGLAAYEQYF
.	.	TRBV30	TRBJ2-3	TGTGCCTGGAGTTTTCCGGGACCTGAAGATACGCAGTATTTT	CAWSFPGPEDTQYF
.	.	TRBV11-3	TRBJ2-1	TGTGCCAGCAGCTTAGATGGCTTTCAGGATGAGCAGTTCTTC	CASSLDGFQDEQFF
.	TRBD2	TRBV28	TRBJ2-1	TGTGCCAGCAATCCGGGACTAGCAATGAATGAGCAGTTCTTC	CASNPGLAMNEQFF
.	.	TRBV10-1	TRBJ1-1	TGCGCCAGCAGTGACTCCACCCGGGGGGCGCGCACTGAAGCTTTCTTT	CASSDSTRGARTEAFF
.	.	TRBV5-1	TRBJ2-5	TGCGCCAGCAGCTTAACCTCTCAACAGGAGACCCAGTACTTC	CASSLTSQQETQYF
.	.	TRBV27	TRBJ2-7	TGTGCCAGCAGCCCTCGCCCGTGGGGTTGGAACGAGCAGTACTTC	CASSPRPWGWNEQYF
.	.	TRBV28	TRBJ1-6	TGTGCCAGCGGTCCAGGGTTGCCTAATTCACCCCTCCACTTT	CASGPGLPNSPLHF
few	.	TRBV29-1	TRBJ2-2	TGCAGCGCCGGTAGGATGGGCACCGGGGAGCTGTTTTTT	CSAGRMGTGELFF
.	.	TRBV18	TRBJ1-5	TGTGCCAGCTCCGAAAGGCGGGAGACCCAGCATTTT	CASSERRETQHF
.	.	TRBV6-5	TRBJ1-5	TGTGCCAGCTTGGTGGGGAACGGTCAGCCCCAGCATTTT	CASLVGNGQPQHF
.	TRBD2	TRBV30	TRBJ2-7	TGTGCATGGAAGGCTAGCGGGAGCTACGAGCAGTACTTC	CAWKASGSYEQYF
once	TRBD1	TRBV11-3	TRBJ2-3	TGTGCCAGCAGCTACGAGACAGGGGGAGCGCAGTATTTT	CASSYETGGAQYF
few	.	TRBV7-2	TRBJ2-1	TGTGCCAGCAGCCCAAGGGCGAGCTCCTACAATGAGCAGTTCTTC	CASSPRASSYNEQFF
.	.	TRBV5-1	TRBJ1-2	TGCGCCAGCAGTTCAGGGGCTAACTATGGCTACACCTTC	CASSSGANYGYTF
.	.	TRBV7-6	TRBJ2-2	TGTGCCAGCAGCTTAGTCGGGACACCTAACACCGGGGAGCTGTTTTTT	CASSLVGTPNTGELFF
.	.	TRBV18	TRBJ2-5	TGTGCCAGCTCACCGGTGACACCAGAGACCCAGTACTTC	CASSPVTPETQYF
.	TRBD1	TRBV18	TRBJ1-1	TGTGCCAGCTCACTAGCAGGGGGAAACACTGAAGCTTTCTTT	CASSLAGGNTEAFF
.	TRBD1	TRBV6-2/TRBV6-3	TRBJ2-3	TGTGCCAGCAGTCCCCCCCGGGACAGGGGATACAAGGGGGAGCAGTATTTT	CASSPPRDRGYKGEQYF
.	TRBD2	TRBV18	TRBJ2-3	TGTGCCAGCTCACCACCGGGACTAGCGGGAGATACGCAGTATTTT	CASSPPGLAGDTQYF
.	.	TRBV30	TRBJ2-2	TGTGCCTGGAGAGGGGGGCTGGGGACCGGGGAGCTGTTTTTT	CAWRGGLGTGELFF
few	.	TRBV3-1/TRBV3-2	TRBJ1-3	TGTGCCAGCAGCAACATGGGTTTCGGACGGACCACCTATGGAAACACCATATATTTT	CASSNMGFGRTTYGNTIYF
.	.	TRBV9	TRBJ1-3	TGTGCCAGCAGCCCCATCCAGGGCCGTGGAAACACCATATATTTT	CASSPIQGRGNTIYF
.	.	TRBV19	TRBJ1-2	TGTGCCAGTAGTATATCAGGGTTCCGTGGCTACACCTTC	CASSISGFRGYTF
once	.	TRBV7-9	TRBJ1-5	TGTGCCAGCAGCTTAGATCCGTTTGGTCAGCCCCAGCATTTT	CASSLDPFGQPQHF
.	TRBD1	TRBV19	TRBJ1-2	TGTGCCAGTAGCAAAAATGGACAGGGGGTAATCTATGGCTACACCTTC	CASSKNGQGVIYGYTF
.	.	TRBV18	TRBJ1-6	TGTGCCAGCCGACTTGCAGGGGCGAAGGGTAATTCACCCCTCCACTTT	CASRLAGAKGNSPLHF
.	.	TRBV12-5	TRBJ2-1	TGTGCTACTTCAAACAGATTGGATGAGCAGTTCTTC	CATSNRLDEQFF
.	.	TRBV7-6	TRBJ2-1	TGTGCCAGGGCGAACATAACCTACAATGAGCAGTTCTTC	CARANITYNEQFF
few	.	TRBV7-9	TRBJ1-1	TGTGCCAGCAGCCTCCAACCGGGACAACCTCGGAGGGCTTTCTTT	CASSLQPGQPRRAFF
.	TRBD2	TRBV19	TRBJ2-1	TGTGCCAGTAGTTCACCCCCGGGACTAGCAGTAGACAATGAGCAGTTCTTC	CASSSPPGLAVDNEQFF
.	.	TRBV4-1	TRBJ2-7	TGCGCCAGCAGCCAAGAAATTAGCTCCCCTAGGGAGCAGTACTTC	CASSQEISSPREQYF
.	TRBD2	TRBV3-1/TRBV3-2	TRBJ2-1	TGTGCCAGCAGCCCAAGTGGCCTAGCGGGACCCTACAATGAGCAGTTCTTC	CASSPSGLAGPYNEQFF
.	.	TRBV18	TRBJ2-3	TGTGCCAGCTCACCACCTCAAACAGATACGCAGTATTTT	CASSPPQTDTQYF
once	.	TRBV11-1	TRBJ2-1	TGTGCCAGCAGCTTACTAGAGGGGGTCGGTGAGCAGTTCTTC	CASSLLEGVGEQFF
.	.	TRBV11-1	TRBJ2-2	TGTGCCAGCATCACTCCTGAGGTTGTCACCGGGGAGCTGTTTTTT	CASITPEVVTGELFF
.	TRBD2	TRBV5-1	TRBJ2-7	TGCGCCAGCACCAACTCGCTAGCGGGAGTGGGAGAGCAGTACTTC	CASTNSLAGVGEQYF